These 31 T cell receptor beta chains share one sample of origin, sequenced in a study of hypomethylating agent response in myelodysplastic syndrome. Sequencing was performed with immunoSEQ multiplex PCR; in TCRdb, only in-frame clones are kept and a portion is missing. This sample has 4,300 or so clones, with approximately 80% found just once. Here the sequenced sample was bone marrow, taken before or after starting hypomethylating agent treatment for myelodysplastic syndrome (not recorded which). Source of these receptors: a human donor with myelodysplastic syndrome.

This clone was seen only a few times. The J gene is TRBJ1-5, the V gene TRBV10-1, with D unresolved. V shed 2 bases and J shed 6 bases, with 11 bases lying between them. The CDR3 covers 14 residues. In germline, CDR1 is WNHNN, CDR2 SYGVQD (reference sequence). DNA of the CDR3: TGCGCCAGCAGTGAGGCAACTGAGGGTCAGCCCCAGCATTTT. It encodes CASSEATEGQPQHF.

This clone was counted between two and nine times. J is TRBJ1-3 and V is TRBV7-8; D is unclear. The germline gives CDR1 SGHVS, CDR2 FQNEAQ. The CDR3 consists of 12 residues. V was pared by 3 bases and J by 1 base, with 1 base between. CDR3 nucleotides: TGTGCCAGCAGCTTGTCTGGAAACACCATATATTTT. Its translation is CASSLSGNTIYF.

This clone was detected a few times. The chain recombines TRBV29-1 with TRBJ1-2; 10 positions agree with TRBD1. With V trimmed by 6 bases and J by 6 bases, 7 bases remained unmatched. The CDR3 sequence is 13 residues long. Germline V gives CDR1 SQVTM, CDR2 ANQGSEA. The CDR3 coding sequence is TGCAGCGTCGAAATGGGACAGGGGCATGGCTACACCTTC. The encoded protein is CSVEMGQGHGYTF.

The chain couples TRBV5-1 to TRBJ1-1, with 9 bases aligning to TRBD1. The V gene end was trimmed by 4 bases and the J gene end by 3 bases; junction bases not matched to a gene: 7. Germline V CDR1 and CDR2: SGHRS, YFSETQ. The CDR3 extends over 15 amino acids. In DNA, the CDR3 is TGCGCCAGCAGCCAAACAGGGGGCGGGTACACTGAAGCTTTCTTT. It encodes CASSQTGGGYTEAFF.

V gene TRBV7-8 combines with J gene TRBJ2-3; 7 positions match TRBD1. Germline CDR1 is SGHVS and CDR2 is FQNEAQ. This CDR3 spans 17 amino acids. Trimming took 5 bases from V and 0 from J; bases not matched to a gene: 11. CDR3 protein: CASSPLPGQYSTDTQYF. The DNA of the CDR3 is TGTGCCAGCAGCCCCCTCCCGGGACAGTATAGCACAGATACGCAGTATTTT.

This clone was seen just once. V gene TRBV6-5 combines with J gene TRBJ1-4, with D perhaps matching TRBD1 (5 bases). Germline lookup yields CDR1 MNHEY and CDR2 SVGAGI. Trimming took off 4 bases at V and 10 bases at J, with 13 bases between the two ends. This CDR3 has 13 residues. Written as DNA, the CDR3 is TGTGCCAGCAGTTCCTCCGGGACCGGAAAACTGTTTTTT. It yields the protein CASSSSGTGKLFF.

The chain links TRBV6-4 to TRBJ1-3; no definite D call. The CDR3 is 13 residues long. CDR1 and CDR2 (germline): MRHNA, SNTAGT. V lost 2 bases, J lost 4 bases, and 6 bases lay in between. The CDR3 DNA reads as TGTGCCAGCAGTGACAATCTGGGAAACACCATATATTTT. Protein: CASSDNLGNTIYF.

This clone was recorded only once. The CDR3 sequence: CAWSVEGVRIESPLHF. Here the CDR3 DNA reads TGTGCCTGGAGTGTGGAAGGGGTACGCATAGAATCACCCCTCCACTTT. The rearrangement links TRBV30 to TRBJ1-6; TRBD1 is a possible D gene (5 bases). CDR3 length: 16 amino acids. Germline V gene sequence: CDR1 GTSNPN, CDR2 SVGIG (reference sequence). The germline V and J ends were trimmed by 0 bases and 10 bases, with 19 bases remaining between them.

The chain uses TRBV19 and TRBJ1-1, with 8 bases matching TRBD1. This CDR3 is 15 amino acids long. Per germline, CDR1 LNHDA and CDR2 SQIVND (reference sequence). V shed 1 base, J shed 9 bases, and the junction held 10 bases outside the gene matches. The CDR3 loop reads CASSIGGGQGIQAFF. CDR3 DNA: TGTGCCAGTAGTATAGGGGGAGGACAGGGTATCCAAGCTTTCTTT.

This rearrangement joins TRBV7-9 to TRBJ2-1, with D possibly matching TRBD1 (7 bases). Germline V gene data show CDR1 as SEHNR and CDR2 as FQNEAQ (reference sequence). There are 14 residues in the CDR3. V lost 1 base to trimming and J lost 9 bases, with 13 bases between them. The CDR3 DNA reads TGTGCCAGCAGCTTAGAGGGCAGGGGGGCTGAGCAGTTCTTC. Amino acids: CASSLEGRGAEQFF.

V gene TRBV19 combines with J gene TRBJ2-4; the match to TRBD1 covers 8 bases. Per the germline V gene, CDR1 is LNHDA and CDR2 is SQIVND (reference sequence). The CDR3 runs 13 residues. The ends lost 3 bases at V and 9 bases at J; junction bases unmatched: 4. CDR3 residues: CASSMDREGIQYF. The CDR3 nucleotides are TGTGCCAGTAGTATGGACAGGGAAGGCATTCAGTACTTC.

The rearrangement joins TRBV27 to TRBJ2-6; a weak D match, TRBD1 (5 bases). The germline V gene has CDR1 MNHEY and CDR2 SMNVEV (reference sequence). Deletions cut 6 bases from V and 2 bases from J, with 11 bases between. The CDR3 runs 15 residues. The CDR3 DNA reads TGTGCCAGCAGGCCCCAGGGTGCTGGGGCCAACGTCCTGACTTTC. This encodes CASRPQGAGANVLTF. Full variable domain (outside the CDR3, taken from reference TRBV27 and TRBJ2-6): EAQVTQNPRYLITVTGKKLTVTCSQNMNHEYMSWYRQDPGLGLRQIYYSMNVEVTDKGDVPEGYKVSRKEKRNFPLILESPSPNQTSLYFCASRPQGAGANVLTFGAGSRLTVL.

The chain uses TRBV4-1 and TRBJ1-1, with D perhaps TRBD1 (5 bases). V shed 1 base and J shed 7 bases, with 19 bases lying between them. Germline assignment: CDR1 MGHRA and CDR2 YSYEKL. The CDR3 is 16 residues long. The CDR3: CASSQGTMRGKGEAFF. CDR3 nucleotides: TGCGCCAGCAGCCAAGGGACAATGAGGGGTAAGGGTGAAGCTTTCTTT.

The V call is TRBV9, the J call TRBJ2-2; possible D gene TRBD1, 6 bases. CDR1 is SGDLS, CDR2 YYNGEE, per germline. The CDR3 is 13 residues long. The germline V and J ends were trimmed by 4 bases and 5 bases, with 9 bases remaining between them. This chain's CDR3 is CASSSGVTGELFF. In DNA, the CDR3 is TGTGCCAGCAGCTCAGGGGTAACCGGGGAGCTGTTTTTT.

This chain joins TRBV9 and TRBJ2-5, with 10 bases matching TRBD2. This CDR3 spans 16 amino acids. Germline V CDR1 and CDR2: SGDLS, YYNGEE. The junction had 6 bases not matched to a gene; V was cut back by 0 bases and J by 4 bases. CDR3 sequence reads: CASSVGVAGGRETQYF. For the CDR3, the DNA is TGTGCCAGCAGCGTAGGGGTAGCGGGGGGCAGAGAGACCCAGTACTTC.

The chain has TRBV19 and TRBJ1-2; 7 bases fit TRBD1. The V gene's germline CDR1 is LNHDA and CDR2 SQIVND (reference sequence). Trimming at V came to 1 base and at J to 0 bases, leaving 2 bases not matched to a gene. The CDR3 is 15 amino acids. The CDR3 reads CASSIGGQTNYGYTF. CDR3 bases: TGTGCCAGTAGTATAGGGGGACAGACTAACTATGGCTACACCTTC.

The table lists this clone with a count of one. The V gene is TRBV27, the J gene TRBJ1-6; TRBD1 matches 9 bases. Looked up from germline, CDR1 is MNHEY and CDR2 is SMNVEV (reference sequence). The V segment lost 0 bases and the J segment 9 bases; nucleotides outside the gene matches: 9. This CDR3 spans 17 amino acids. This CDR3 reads CASSLSPVGQGGSPLHF. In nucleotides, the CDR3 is TGTGCCAGCAGTTTATCCCCCGTGGGACAGGGCGGTTCACCCCTCCACTTT.

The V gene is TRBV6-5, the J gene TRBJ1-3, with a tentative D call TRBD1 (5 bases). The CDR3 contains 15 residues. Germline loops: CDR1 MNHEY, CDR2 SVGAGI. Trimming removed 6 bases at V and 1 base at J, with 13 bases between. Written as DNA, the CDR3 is TGTGCCAGCAGACCCGCGGGGGGTTCTGGAAACACCATATATTTT. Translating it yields CASRPAGGSGNTIYF.

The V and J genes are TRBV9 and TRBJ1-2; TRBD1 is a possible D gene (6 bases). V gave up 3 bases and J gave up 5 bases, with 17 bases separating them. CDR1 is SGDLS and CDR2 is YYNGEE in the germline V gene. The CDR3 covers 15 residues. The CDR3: CASSASLQGLYGYTF. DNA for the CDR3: TGTGCCAGCAGCGCGTCACTACAGGGTTTGTATGGCTACACCTTC.

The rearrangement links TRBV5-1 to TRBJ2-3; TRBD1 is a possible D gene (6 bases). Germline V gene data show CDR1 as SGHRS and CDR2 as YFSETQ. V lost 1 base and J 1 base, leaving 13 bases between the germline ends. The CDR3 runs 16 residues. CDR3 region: CASSLRLAGGTDTQYF. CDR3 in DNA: TGCGCCAGCAGCTTGCGGTTGGCAGGGGGCACAGATACGCAGTATTTT. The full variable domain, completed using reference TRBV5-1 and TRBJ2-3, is KAGVTQTPRYLIKTRGQQVTLSCSPISGHRSVSWYQQTPGQGLQFLFEYFSETQRNKGNFPGRFSGRQFSNSRSEMNVSTLELGDSALYLCASSLRLAGGTDTQYFGPGTRLTVL.

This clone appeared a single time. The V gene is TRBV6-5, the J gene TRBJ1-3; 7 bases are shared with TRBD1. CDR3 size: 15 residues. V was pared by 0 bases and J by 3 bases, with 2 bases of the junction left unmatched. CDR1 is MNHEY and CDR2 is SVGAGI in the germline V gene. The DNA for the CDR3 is TGTGCCAGCAGTTACTCACGGGACAGTGGAAACACCATATATTTT. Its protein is CASSYSRDSGNTIYF.

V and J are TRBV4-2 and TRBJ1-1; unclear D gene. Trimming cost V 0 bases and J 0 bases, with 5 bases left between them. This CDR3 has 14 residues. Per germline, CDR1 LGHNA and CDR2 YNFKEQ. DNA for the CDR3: TGTGCCAGCAGCCAAGACCCCCTGAACACTGAAGCTTTCTTT. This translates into CASSQDPLNTEAFF.

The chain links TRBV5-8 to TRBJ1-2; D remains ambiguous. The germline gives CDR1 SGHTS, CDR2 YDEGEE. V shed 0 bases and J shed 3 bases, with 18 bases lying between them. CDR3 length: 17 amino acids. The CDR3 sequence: CASSLVTRTPSDYGYTF. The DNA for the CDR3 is TGTGCCAGCAGCTTGGTAACCCGGACTCCGTCGGACTATGGCTACACCTTC.

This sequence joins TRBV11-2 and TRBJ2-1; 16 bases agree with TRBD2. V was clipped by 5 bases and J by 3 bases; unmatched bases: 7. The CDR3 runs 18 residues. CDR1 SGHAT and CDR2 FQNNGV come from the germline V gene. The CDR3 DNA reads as TGTGCCAGCAGCCTCGAGGGACTAGCGGGGGGGGTCTACAATGAGCAGTTCTTC. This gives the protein CASSLEGLAGGVYNEQFF. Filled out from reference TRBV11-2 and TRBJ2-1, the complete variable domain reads EAGVAQSPRYKIIEKRQSVAFWCNPISGHATLYWYQQILGQGPKLLIQFQNNGVVDDSQLPKDRFSAERLKGVDSTLKIQPAKLEDSAVYLCASSLEGLAGGVYNEQFFGPGTRLTVL.

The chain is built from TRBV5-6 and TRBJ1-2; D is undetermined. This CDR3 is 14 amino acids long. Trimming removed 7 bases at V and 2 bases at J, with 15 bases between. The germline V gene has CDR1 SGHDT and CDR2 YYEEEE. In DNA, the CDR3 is TGTGCCAGCGTCCGCATTTCGGTGAACTATGGCTACACCTTC. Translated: CASVRISVNYGYTF.

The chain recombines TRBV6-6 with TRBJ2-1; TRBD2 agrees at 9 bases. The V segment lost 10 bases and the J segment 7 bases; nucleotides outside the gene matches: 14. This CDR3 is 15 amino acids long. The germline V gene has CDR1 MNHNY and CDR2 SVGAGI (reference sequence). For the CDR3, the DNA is TGTGCCACCGGAGATAGCGGGGGTATTTGGAATGAGCAGTTCTTC. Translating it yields CATGDSGGIWNEQFF.

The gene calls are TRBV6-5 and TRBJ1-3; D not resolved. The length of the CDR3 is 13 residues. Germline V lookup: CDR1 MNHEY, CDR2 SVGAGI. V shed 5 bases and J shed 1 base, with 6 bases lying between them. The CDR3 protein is CASSGWSGNTIYF. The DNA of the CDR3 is TGTGCCAGCAGTGGATGGTCTGGAAACACCATATATTTT.

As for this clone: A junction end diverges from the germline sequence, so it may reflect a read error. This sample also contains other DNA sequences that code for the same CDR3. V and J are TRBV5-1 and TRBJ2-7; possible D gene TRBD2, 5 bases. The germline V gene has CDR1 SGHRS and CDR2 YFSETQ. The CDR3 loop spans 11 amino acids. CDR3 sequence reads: CASRWGSEQYF. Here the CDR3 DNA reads TGCGCCAGTAGATGGGGTAGCGAGCAATACTTC. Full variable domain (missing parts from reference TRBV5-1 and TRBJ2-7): KAGVTQTPRYLIKTRGQQVTLSCSPISGHRSVSWYQQTPGQGLQFLFEYFSETQRNKGNFPGRFSGRQFSNSRSEMNVSTLELGDSALYLCASRWGSEQYFGPGTRLTVT.

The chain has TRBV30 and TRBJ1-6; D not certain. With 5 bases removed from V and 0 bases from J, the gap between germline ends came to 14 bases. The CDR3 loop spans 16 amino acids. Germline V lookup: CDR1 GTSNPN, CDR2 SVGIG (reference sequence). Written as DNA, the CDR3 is TGTGCCTGGTCCCTTGGGCCCAGCTCCTATAATTCACCCCTCCACTTT. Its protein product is CAWSLGPSSYNSPLHF.

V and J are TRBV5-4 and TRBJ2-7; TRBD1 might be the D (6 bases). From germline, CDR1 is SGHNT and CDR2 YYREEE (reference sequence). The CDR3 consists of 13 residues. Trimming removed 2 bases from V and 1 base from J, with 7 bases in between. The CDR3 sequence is CASSFGQSYEQYF. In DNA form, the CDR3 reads TGTGCCAGCAGCTTTGGACAGTCCTACGAGCAGTACTTC.

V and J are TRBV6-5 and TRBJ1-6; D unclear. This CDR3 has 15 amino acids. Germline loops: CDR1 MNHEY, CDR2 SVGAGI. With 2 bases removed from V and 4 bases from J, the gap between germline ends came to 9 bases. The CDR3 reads CASSYRALYNSPLHF. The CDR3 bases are TGTGCCAGCAGTTACCGCGCTTTATATAATTCACCCCTCCACTTT.